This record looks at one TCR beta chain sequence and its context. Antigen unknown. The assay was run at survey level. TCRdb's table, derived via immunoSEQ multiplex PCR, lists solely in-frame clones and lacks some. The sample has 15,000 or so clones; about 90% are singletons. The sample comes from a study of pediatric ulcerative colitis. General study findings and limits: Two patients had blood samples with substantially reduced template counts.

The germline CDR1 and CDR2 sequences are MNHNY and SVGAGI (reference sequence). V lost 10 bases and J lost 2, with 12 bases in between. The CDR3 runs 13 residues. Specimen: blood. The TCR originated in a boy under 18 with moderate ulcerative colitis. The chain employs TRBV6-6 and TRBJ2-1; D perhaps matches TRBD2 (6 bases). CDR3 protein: CAIASVPYNEQFF. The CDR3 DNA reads TGTGCCATAGCTAGCGTACCCTACAATGAGCAGTTCTTC.